Following are 31 T cell receptor beta chains from one sample sequenced in a study of cytomegalovirus exposure and HLA in healthy donors. It was with 60 Vbeta and 13 Jbeta primers that the PCR ran. The assay was immunoSEQ multiplex PCR, and TCRdb's table has in-frame clones only and misses some. Of tens of thousands of clones listed, roughly 80% were seen once; the top ten hold roughly 14%. The sequenced sample consisted of PBMCs. All receptors derive from a woman aged 40 to 55 in good health and CMV-seropositive.

CDR3 DNA sequence: TGTGCCAGCAGCTTGGCCCACGGAGGGGACTACGAGCAGTACTTC. Amino acids: CASSLAHGGDYEQYF. The chain carries TRBV13 and TRBJ2-7; D perhaps matches TRBD2 (6 bases). Germline V gene lookup returns CDR1 PRHDT and CDR2 FYEKMQ (reference sequence). The CDR3 is 15 residues long. The ends were cut back, 3 bases at V and 3 bases at J, with 15 bases in the middle.

J is TRBJ2-5 and V is TRBV29-1; TRBD2 matches 9 bases. This CDR3 is 15 amino acids long. From germline, CDR1 is SQVTM and CDR2 ANQGSEA. The V gene end was trimmed by 3 bases and the J gene end by 2 bases; junction bases not matched to a gene: 7. The CDR3 region has the DNA TGCAGCGTTGAGGGGGGTAGCGGGAGTCAAGAGACCCAGTACTTC. Amino acid sequence: CSVEGGSGSQETQYF.

The chain joins TRBV7-2 to TRBJ2-2; possibly TRBD1 for D (6 bases). The ends were cut back, 4 bases at V and 5 bases at J, with 8 bases in the middle. There are 13 residues in the CDR3. Germline V lookup: CDR1 SGHTA, CDR2 FQGNSA. The CDR3 sequence is CASSYGTTGELFF. The CDR3 bases are TGTGCCAGCAGCTATGGGACAACCGGGGAGCTGTTTTTT.

V and J are TRBV27 and TRBJ1-5; TRBD1 aligns across 7 bases. V dropped 4 bases and J dropped 4; count of bases not matched to a gene: 4. This CDR3 contains 14 residues. The germline CDR1 and CDR2 sequences are MNHEY and SMNVEV (reference sequence). CDR3 amino acids: CASSYRGGNQPQHF. CDR3 in DNA: TGTGCCAGCAGTTACAGGGGTGGGAATCAGCCCCAGCATTTT.

The chain has TRBV5-6 and TRBJ2-3, with TRBD1 identical over 9 bases. Per the germline V gene, CDR1 is SGHDT and CDR2 is YYEEEE. This CDR3 is 16 amino acids long. After removal of 4 bases from V and 1 base from J, the junction contained 7 bases not matched to a gene. The CDR3 is CASSPRTGVRTDTQYF. The DNA for the CDR3 is TGTGCCAGCAGCCCACGGACAGGGGTGCGCACAGATACGCAGTATTTT.

This rearrangement joins TRBV7-9 to TRBJ2-5; 7 bases line up with TRBD1. The V gene end was trimmed by 5 bases and the J gene end by 1 base; junction bases not matched to a gene: 4. The germline gives CDR1 SEHNR, CDR2 FQNEAQ (reference sequence). The CDR3 loop spans 14 amino acids. The chain's CDR3 is CASSRRTGQETQYF. The CDR3 coding sequence is TGTGCCAGCAGCCGAAGGACAGGCCAAGAGACCCAGTACTTC.

V gene TRBV2 combines with J gene TRBJ2-1; 14 bases agree with TRBD2. Germline V gene data show CDR1 as SNHLY and CDR2 as FYNNEI. V lost 11 bases and J lost 5; bases outside the gene matches: 14. CDR3 length: 17 residues. The CDR3 DNA follows: TGTGCCGCACCGGGACTAGCGGGGGAACGGGGACACAATGAGCAGTTCTTC. Encoded protein: CAAPGLAGERGHNEQFF.

V and J are TRBV4-3 and TRBJ1-6, with TRBD1 identical over 9 bases. V shed 2 bases and J 7 bases; nucleotides not matched to a gene: 3. In germline, CDR1 is LGHNA, CDR2 YSLEER. CDR3 length: 15 amino acids. In DNA, the CDR3 is TGCGCCAGCAGCCAACGACAGGGGGAAAATTCACCCCTCCACTTT. Translation: CASSQRQGENSPLHF.

Comment on this clone: The germline gene is not matched at one end of the junction; a read error may be the cause. This same CDR3 is encoded by further DNA sequences in the sample. This chain links TRBV29-1 with TRBJ2-4; 11 bases agree with TRBD1. Germline V gives CDR1 SQVTM, CDR2 ANQGSEA. This CDR3 is 13 amino acids long. CDR3 residues: CSVEGQGGNIQYF. Here the CDR3 DNA reads TGCAGCGTTGAGGGACAGGGGGGAAACATTCAGTACTTT.

The chain employs TRBV6-5 and TRBJ1-1; D is undetermined. V was pared by 0 bases and J by 4 bases, with 9 bases between. The CDR3 totals 14 residues. From germline, CDR1 is MNHEY and CDR2 SVGAGI. The CDR3 sequence: CASSYSLLGTEAFF. The CDR3 DNA reads as TGTGCCAGCAGTTACTCACTGCTAGGCACTGAAGCTTTCTTT.

The DNA for the CDR3 is TGTGCCAGCAGCCCATTCCCCGGACGAGCGGACACCATATATTTT. Translating gives CASSPFPGRADTIYF. The rearrangement links TRBV5-8 to TRBJ1-3; D uncertain. The CDR3 has 15 residues. V lost 4 bases and J lost 8, with 19 bases in between. Germline loops: CDR1 SGHTS, CDR2 YDEGEE.

The chain uses TRBV19 and TRBJ2-2, with 8 bases aligning to TRBD2. CDR1 and CDR2 (germline): LNHDA, SQIVND (reference sequence). V was pared by 9 bases and J by 0 bases, with 6 bases of the junction left unmatched. The CDR3 is 15 amino acids. The CDR3 here is CASSGGPTNTGELFF. For the CDR3, the DNA is TGTGCCAGCAGCGGGGGCCCAACGAACACCGGGGAGCTGTTTTTT.

The V gene is TRBV4-1, the J gene TRBJ1-1; possibly TRBD1 for D (5 bases). Per germline, CDR1 MGHRA and CDR2 YSYEKL. V was pared by 1 base and J by 5 bases, with 17 bases between. The CDR3 is made up of 16 amino acids. CDR3 in DNA: TGCGCCAGCAGCCAAGGAATACGGGACTTTTGGACTGAAGCTTTCTTT. Residues: CASSQGIRDFWTEAFF.

The count of this clone is one. V and J are TRBV5-1 and TRBJ2-7; 7 bases fit TRBD1. After removal of 4 bases from V and 1 base from J, the junction contained 5 bases not matched to a gene. The CDR3 extends over 14 amino acids. Germline V gene lookup returns CDR1 SGHRS and CDR2 YFSETQ. In DNA form, the CDR3 reads TGCGCCAGCAGCCCCCCGGGACAGTCCTACGAGCAGTACTTC. This gives the protein CASSPPGQSYEQYF.

This rearrangement joins TRBV6-5 to TRBJ2-7; 7 bases align to TRBD1. The CDR3 is 15 amino acids. V was pared by 3 bases and J by 3 bases, with 8 bases of the junction left unmatched. The germline gives CDR1 MNHEY, CDR2 SVGAGI. The CDR3 nucleotides read TGTGCCAGCAGTTATTCCGGGACAGTAGGCTACGAGCAGTACTTC. It encodes CASSYSGTVGYEQYF.

CDR3 DNA sequence: TGTGCCAGCAGTCGGGACAGCCGAATCAATCAGCCCCAGCATTTT. It encodes CASSRDSRINQPQHF. The J gene is TRBJ1-5, the V gene TRBV27, with 7 nucleotides matching TRBD1. CDR3 length equals 15 residues. Germline CDR1 is MNHEY and CDR2 is SMNVEV (reference sequence). V lost 5 bases to trimming and J lost 3 bases; unmatched junction nucleotides: 7.

The V call is TRBV28, the J call TRBJ1-2; D perhaps matches TRBD1 (5 bases). The CDR3 has 15 amino acids. From germline, CDR1 is MDHEN and CDR2 SYDVKM. Trimming took off 5 bases at V and 1 base at J, with 14 bases between the two ends. Here the CDR3 DNA reads TGTGCCAGCAGTCCATCGGGGGGGAATAACTATGGCTACACCTTC. Encoded protein: CASSPSGGNNYGYTF.

This clone was seen a few times. J is TRBJ2-7 and V is TRBV15; D is perhaps TRBD1 (7 bases). The germline V gene encodes CDR1 LNHNV and CDR2 YYDKDF (reference sequence). V gave up 5 bases and J gave up 0 bases, with 20 bases separating them. This CDR3 region has 17 residues. CDR3 sequence (DNA): TGTGCCACCAGCTCTCGAGGGAGGACAGGCCTCTCCTACGAGCAGTACTTC. This codes for CATSSRGRTGLSYEQYF.

V is TRBV5-6 and J is TRBJ2-7, with TRBD2 matching over 11 bases. The CDR3 contains 17 residues. Losses at the gene ends were 3 bases for V and 7 bases for J; bases not matched to a gene: 15. Germline CDR1 is SGHDT and CDR2 is YYEEEE. Here the CDR3 DNA reads TGTGCCAGCAGCTCCCTTTGGGTAGCGGGGGGGGTCGGGGAGCAGTACTTC. This encodes CASSSLWVAGGVGEQYF.

V gene TRBV7-3 combines with J gene TRBJ1-4; no reliable D call. Germline V lookup: CDR1 SGHTA, CDR2 FQGTGA. The CDR3 extends over 13 amino acids. V was shortened by 5 bases and J by 2 bases, with 6 bases between the two germline ends. As DNA, the CDR3 is TGTGCCAGCAGCCCTGGCACTAATGAAAAACTGTTTTTT. Translation gives CASSPGTNEKLFF.

This sequence joins TRBV7-2 and TRBJ1-5, with 7 nucleotides matching TRBD1. The V gene end was trimmed by 5 bases and the J gene end by 2 bases; junction bases not matched to a gene: 0. CDR1 SGHTA and CDR2 FQGNSA come from the germline V gene. The CDR3 runs 13 residues. CDR3 region: CASSGQGNQPQHF. The CDR3 coding sequence is TGTGCCAGCAGCGGACAGGGCAATCAGCCCCAGCATTTT.

The V and J genes are TRBV19 and TRBJ2-1; 8 bases are a match to TRBD2. This CDR3 spans 17 amino acids. V was clipped by 4 bases and J by 2 bases; unmatched bases: 10. Germline V gene lookup returns CDR1 LNHDA and CDR2 SQIVND (reference sequence). The DNA of the CDR3 is TGTGCCAGTAGTACCCCGAAAGCGGGAGTCCCCTACAATGAGCAGTTCTTC. Translated, it gives CASSTPKAGVPYNEQFF.

The V gene is TRBV6-5, the J gene TRBJ2-5; TRBD1 matches 8 bases. The J call could be wrong; TRBJ2-7 is a better fit for the DNA end. Germline CDR1 and CDR2: MNHEY and SVGAGI. This CDR3 is built from 15 residues. In DNA, the CDR3 is TGTGCCAGCAGTTACGCGGGACAGGCGAAAAGCGAGCAGTACTTC. Translation gives CASSYAGQAKSEQYF.

The chain is built from TRBV7-9 and TRBJ2-3; D unresolved. From germline, CDR1 is SEHNR and CDR2 FQNEAQ (reference sequence). The germline V and J ends were trimmed by 3 bases and 2 bases, with 3 bases remaining between them. The CDR3 sequence is 12 residues long. This chain's CDR3 is CASSFLTDTQYF. CDR3 DNA: TGTGCCAGCAGCTTTCTCACAGATACGCAGTATTTT.

The chain has TRBV7-2 and TRBJ2-7, with a weak D call TRBD2 (6 bases). Germline assignment: CDR1 SGHTA and CDR2 FQGNSA. This CDR3 has 14 amino acids. Trimming pared 3 bases from V and 4 bases from J, leaving 13 bases between. CDR3 sequence (DNA): TGTGCCAGCAGCTTCTTGGGGGGTGTGTACGAGCAGTACTTC. Residues: CASSFLGGVYEQYF. The full variable domain, completed using reference TRBV7-2 and TRBJ2-7, is GAGVSQSPSNKVTEKGKDVELRCDPISGHTALYWYRQSLGQGLEFLIYFQGNSAPDKSGLPSDRFSAERTGGSVSTLTIQRTQQEDSAVYLCASSFLGGVYEQYFGPGTRLTVT.

The chain is built from TRBV19 and TRBJ1-2; TRBD1 agrees at 7 bases. V gave up 6 bases and J gave up 8 bases; unmatched junction bases: 6. This CDR3 comprises 12 residues. Germline CDR1 LNHDA, CDR2 SQIVND (reference sequence). Written as DNA, the CDR3 is TGTGCCAGTAGCGACAGGGTGGACGGCTACACCTTC. This gives the protein CASSDRVDGYTF.

This clone has a single count. The V call is TRBV7-2, the J call TRBJ2-1, with 7 nucleotides matching TRBD2. Germline CDR1 and CDR2: SGHTA and FQGNSA. The V and J ends lost 1 base and 10 bases, in that order; junction bases with no gene match: 7. This CDR3 comprises 14 residues. CDR3 in DNA: TGTGCCAGCAGCTTAGGAGTGACTAGCAGCGAGCAGTTCTTC. This encodes CASSLGVTSSEQFF.

The chain has TRBV13 and TRBJ2-1; TRBD2 aligns across 7 bases. From germline, CDR1 is PRHDT and CDR2 FYEKMQ (reference sequence). J lost 12 bases, V lost 6 bases, and 14 bases had no gene match. The CDR3 extends over 14 amino acids. CDR3 loop: CASRSKGRKRGQFF. The CDR3 nucleotides read TGTGCCAGCAGATCAAAAGGGCGTAAGCGGGGGCAGTTCTTC.

This sequence joins TRBV7-3 and TRBJ1-2; D call uncertain. The germline gives CDR1 SGHTA, CDR2 FQGTGA. Deletions cut 2 bases from V and 6 bases from J, with 10 bases between. This CDR3 region has 13 residues. CDR3 nucleotide sequence: TGTGCCAGCAGCTTATCTCCTTCTGATGGCTACACCTTC. This translates into CASSLSPSDGYTF.

The chain joins TRBV15 to TRBJ1-5, with TRBD1 matching over 7 bases. CDR1 and CDR2 from the germline V gene are LNHNV and YYDKDF (reference sequence). The CDR3 length is 15 residues. V trimming: 3 bases; J trimming: 3 bases; junction bases outside the gene matches: 5. In nucleotides, the CDR3 is TGTGCCACCAGCAGGGGACAGCCGAACAATCAGCCCCAGCATTTT. It specifies CATSRGQPNNQPQHF.

The chain combines TRBV19 with TRBJ1-3, with D perhaps TRBD1 (6 bases). V was shortened by 5 bases and J by 0 bases, with 11 bases between the two germline ends. The CDR3 runs to 15 residues. CDR1 is LNHDA and CDR2 is SQIVND in the germline V gene (reference sequence). The CDR3 loop reads CASSLGHSSGNTIYF. The CDR3 DNA reads as TGTGCCAGTAGTCTGGGACATTCCTCTGGAAACACCATATATTTT.